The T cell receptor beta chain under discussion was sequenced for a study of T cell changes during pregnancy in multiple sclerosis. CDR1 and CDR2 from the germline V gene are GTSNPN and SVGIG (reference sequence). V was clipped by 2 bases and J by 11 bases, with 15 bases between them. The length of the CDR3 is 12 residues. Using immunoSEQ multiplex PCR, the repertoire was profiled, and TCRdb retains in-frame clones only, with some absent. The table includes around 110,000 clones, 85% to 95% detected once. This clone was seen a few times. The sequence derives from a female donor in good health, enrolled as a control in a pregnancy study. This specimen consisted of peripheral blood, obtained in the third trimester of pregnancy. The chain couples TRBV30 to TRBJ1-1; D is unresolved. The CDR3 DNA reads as TGTGCCTGGAGTAACAAGACACCTTTCGCTTTCTTT. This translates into CAWSNKTPFAFF.